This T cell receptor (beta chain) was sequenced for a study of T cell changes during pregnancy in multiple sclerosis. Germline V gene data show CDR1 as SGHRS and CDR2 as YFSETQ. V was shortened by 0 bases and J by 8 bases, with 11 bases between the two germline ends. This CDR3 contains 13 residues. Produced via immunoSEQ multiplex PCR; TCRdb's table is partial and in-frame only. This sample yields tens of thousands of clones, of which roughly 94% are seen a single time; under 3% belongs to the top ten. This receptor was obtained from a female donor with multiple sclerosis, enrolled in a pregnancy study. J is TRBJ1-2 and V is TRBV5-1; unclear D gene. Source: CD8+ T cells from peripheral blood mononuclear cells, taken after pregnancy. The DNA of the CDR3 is TGCGCCAGCAGCTTGGACAGCGGCCCCGGCTACACCTTC. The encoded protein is CASSLDSGPGYTF. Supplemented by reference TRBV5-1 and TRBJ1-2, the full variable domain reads KAGVTQTPRYLIKTRGQQVTLSCSPISGHRSVSWYQQTPGQGLQFLFEYFSETQRNKGNFPGRFSGRQFSNSRSEMNVSTLELGDSALYLCASSLDSGPGYTFGSGTRLTVV.